The T cell receptor (beta chain) described here comes from a study of post-analysis software for immune sequencing data. In the case of this clonotype: Its antigen is undetermined.

Each TCR beta cDNA library carried unique molecular identifiers. TCRdb re-called the PCR reads with MiXCR, one entry per CDR3 protein. The table lists roughly 540,000 distinct CDR3 sequences, around a third of them singletons. CDR3 length: 13 amino acids. J was trimmed by 2 bases and V by 6 bases; bases with no gene match: 2. CDR1 and CDR2 (germline): SGHRS, YFSETQ. Overall study results and limits: TRBV5-6, TRBV5-1 and TRBV20-1 belonged to a set of roughly five TRBV segments that were more frequent in patients than controls. Controls' normalized Chao1 diversity significantly exceeded that of multiple sclerosis patients.

The clonotype was recovered from a girl under 18 with multiple sclerosis. V and J are TRBV5-1 and TRBJ2-3; 8 nucleotides align to TRBD2. Specimen: blood. Here the CDR3 DNA reads TGCGCCAGCAAGCGGGAGAACACAGATACGCAGTATTTT. Its protein product is CASKRENTDTQYF.